Listed here is a single T cell receptor (beta chain). The data stem from a study of blood T cells in healthy people across ages. The use of a sample-barcoded 5' primer and a J-beta primer mix characterized a second PCR of roughly 6 to 11 cycles. A template-switch adaptor with 12 random nucleotides tagged each cDNA molecule. TCRdb redid the calling of the 5' RACE reads with MiXCR, one entry per CDR3 protein. The sample carries roughly 1,500,000 distinct CDR3 sequences, roughly 32% recorded once. V was pared by 6 bases and J by 0 bases, with 8 bases of the junction left unmatched. The CDR3 extends over 15 amino acids. Looked up from germline, CDR1 is DFQATT and CDR2 is SNEGSKA (reference sequence).

Material: blood. The TCR sequence derives from a woman younger than 45 in good health. The gene calls are TRBV20-1 and TRBJ1-1; 9 bases map to TRBD1. As DNA, the CDR3 is TGCAGTGCGAGGGACAGGGAATCATTGAACACTGAAGCTTTCTTT. Its protein is CSARDRESLNTEAFF.